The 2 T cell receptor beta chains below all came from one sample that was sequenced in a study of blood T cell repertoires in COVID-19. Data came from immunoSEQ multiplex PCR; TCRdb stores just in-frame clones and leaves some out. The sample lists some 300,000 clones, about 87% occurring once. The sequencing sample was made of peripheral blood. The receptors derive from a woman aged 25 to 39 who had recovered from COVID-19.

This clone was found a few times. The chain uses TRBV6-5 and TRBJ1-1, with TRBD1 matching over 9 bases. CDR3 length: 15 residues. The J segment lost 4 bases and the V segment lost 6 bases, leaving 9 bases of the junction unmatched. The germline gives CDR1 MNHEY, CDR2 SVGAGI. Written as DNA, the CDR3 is TGTGCCAGCAGGAAACAGGGGGCATCTAGCACTGAAGCTTTCTTT. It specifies CASRKQGASSTEAFF.

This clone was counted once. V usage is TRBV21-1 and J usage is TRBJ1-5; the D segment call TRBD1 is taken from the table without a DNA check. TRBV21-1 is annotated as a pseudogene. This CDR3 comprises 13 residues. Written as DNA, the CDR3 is TGTGCCAGCCGGGGACAGTTCAATCAGCCCCAGCATTTT. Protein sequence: CASRGQFNQPQHF.